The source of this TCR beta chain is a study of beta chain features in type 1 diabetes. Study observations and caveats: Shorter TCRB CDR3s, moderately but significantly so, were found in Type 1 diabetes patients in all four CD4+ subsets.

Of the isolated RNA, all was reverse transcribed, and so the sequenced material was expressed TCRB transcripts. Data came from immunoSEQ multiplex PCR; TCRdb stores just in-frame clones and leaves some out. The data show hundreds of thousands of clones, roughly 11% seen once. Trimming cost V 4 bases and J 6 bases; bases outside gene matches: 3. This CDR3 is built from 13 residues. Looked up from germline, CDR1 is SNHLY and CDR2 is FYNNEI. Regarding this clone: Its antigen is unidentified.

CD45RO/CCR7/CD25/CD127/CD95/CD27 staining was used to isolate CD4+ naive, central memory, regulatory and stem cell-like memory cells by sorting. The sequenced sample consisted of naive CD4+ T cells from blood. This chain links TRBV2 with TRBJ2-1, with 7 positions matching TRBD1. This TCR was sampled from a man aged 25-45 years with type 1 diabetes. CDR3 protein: CASSVEGANEQFF. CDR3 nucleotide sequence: TGTGCCAGCAGTGTTGAGGGGGCCAATGAGCAGTTCTTC. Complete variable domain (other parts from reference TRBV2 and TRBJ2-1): EPEVTQTPSHQVTQMGQEVILRCVPISNHLYFYWYRQILGQKVEFLVSFYNNEISEKSEIFDDQFSVERPDGSNFTLKIRSTKLEDSAMYFCASSVEGANEQFFGPGTRLTVL.